Listed below are T cell receptor beta chains from one sample, sequenced in a study of blood T cell repertoires in COVID-19. The table came from immunoSEQ multiplex PCR; TCRdb's copy has only in-frame clones and leaves some out. Of more than 150,000 clones in the sample, 78% were seen once. The source material was peripheral blood. These receptors were obtained from a woman aged 80 or older with acute or convalescent COVID-19. Both conserved end residues are part of each CDR3. Fields, in order: clone size, V gene, CDR3 protein. Size is omitted from some rows. Given values are once, few, many or a class for expanded clones.

abundance: -
v_gene: TRBV6-6
CDR3aa: CASSPLGHLGAEAFF

abundance: once
v_gene: TRBV5-6
CDR3aa: CASSLGTGRGYGYTF

abundance: few
v_gene: TRBV5-1
CDR3aa: CASSFQGLDTEAFF

abundance: -
v_gene: TRBV6-2/TRBV6-3
CDR3aa: CASSYSIEPQHF

abundance: -
v_gene: TRBV11-3
CDR3aa: CASSLGYGTLYEQYF

abundance: -
v_gene: TRBV2
CDR3aa: CASRQPANYGYTF

abundance: once
v_gene: TRBV10-2
CDR3aa: CASSDQSMNSPLHF

abundance: -
v_gene: TRBV11-2
CDR3aa: CASSFTSGRAINEQFF

abundance: few
v_gene: TRBV5-1
CDR3aa: CASSQGSMNTEAFF

abundance: -
v_gene: TRBV2
CDR3aa: CASSERRDRGDGYTF

abundance: -
v_gene: TRBV2
CDR3aa: CASSKSTDYGYTF

abundance: few
v_gene: TRBV16
CDR3aa: CASSQYGYGYTF

abundance: once
v_gene: TRBV6-5
CDR3aa: CASRTAYEQYF

abundance: -
v_gene: TRBV2
CDR3aa: CASSGLLSTDTQYF

abundance: -
v_gene: TRBV27
CDR3aa: CASSFGTGGSYNEQFF

abundance: -
v_gene: TRBV15
CDR3aa: CATSRGLENIQYF

abundance: -
v_gene: TRBV6-5
CDR3aa: CASKDRGQEKLFF